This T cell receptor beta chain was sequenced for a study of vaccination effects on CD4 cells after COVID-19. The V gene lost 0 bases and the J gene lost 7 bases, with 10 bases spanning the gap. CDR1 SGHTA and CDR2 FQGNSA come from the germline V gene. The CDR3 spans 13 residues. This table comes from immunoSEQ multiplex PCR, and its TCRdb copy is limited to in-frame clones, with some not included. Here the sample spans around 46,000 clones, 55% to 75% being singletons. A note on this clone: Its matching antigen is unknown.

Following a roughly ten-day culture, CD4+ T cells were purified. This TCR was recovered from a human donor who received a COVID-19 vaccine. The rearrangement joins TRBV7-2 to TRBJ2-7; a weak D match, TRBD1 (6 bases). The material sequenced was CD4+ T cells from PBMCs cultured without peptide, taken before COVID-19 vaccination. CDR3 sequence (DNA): TGTGCCAGCAGCTTAGCATGGGGGCAGGAGCAGTACTTC. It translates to CASSLAWGQEQYF. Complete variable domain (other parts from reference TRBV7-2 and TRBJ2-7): GAGVSQSPSNKVTEKGKDVELRCDPISGHTALYWYRQSLGQGLEFLIYFQGNSAPDKSGLPSDRFSAERTGGSVSTLTIQRTQQEDSAVYLCASSLAWGQEQYFGPGTRLTVT.